The 8 T cell receptor beta chains given below trace back to one sample, sequenced in a study of T cell repertoires in cytomegalovirus infection. TCRdb recomputed calls from the reads with MiXCR, one row per CDR3 protein. The repertoire includes a few hundred thousand distinct CDR3 sequences, roughly a sixth of them detected once, and 12% sits in the top ten. The sequenced sample consisted of PBMCs. The receptors derive from a human donor in good health (CMV status not recorded). Some clones in this sample may be carry-over from other donors' samples.

This clonotype has at least ten counts. This chain joins TRBV12-3 or TRBV12-4 and TRBJ2-5, with unresolved D. CDR3 size: 15 residues. Trimming pared 2 bases from V and 4 bases from J, leaving 14 bases between. The CDR3 sequence: CASSLFRTNTETQYF. In DNA, the CDR3 is TGTGCCAGCAGTTTATTTAGGACCAACACAGAGACCCAGTACTTC.

The J gene is TRBJ1-5, the V gene TRBV4-2; D is unresolved. The CDR3 is made up of 15 amino acids. Trimming cost V 1 base and J 2 bases, with 9 bases left between them. Germline CDR1 reads LGHNA; CDR2 reads YNFKEQ. CDR3 bases: TGTGCCAGCAGCCAAGGAGGATCGGGCAATCAGCCCCAGCATTTT. It codes for CASSQGGSGNQPQHF.

The chain is built from TRBV24-1 and TRBJ1-5; TRBD1 agrees at 7 bases. The junction had 8 bases not matched to a gene; V was cut back by 11 bases and J by 2 bases. From germline, CDR1 is KGHDR and CDR2 SFDVKD. CDR3 length equals 14 residues. In DNA, the CDR3 is TGTGCCATAAGGACCGGACAGGGCAATCAGCCCCAGCATTTT. As protein: CAIRTGQGNQPQHF.

This clonotype was picked up many times. One end of the junction varies from germline; a read error may be responsible. This chain joins TRBV5-1 and TRBJ2-1; 9 nucleotides align to TRBD2. CDR1 SGHRS and CDR2 YFSETQ come from the germline V gene. The CDR3 is made up of 14 amino acids. The CDR3 DNA sequence: TGTGCCAGCAGCTTAGGTCTAGCGGGAAATGAGCAGTTCTTC. It yields the protein CASSLGLAGNEQFF.

In its sample, this clonotype is medium-sized. V is TRBV12-3 or TRBV12-4 and J is TRBJ2-3; 8 nucleotides agree with TRBD1. CDR3 length: 14 amino acids. V was pared by 5 bases and J by 2 bases, with 3 bases of the junction left unmatched. The CDR3 bases are TGTGCCAGCAGTCCGGGACAGGCCACAGATACGCAGTATTTT. It is translated as CASSPGQATDTQYF.

In its sample, this clonotype was seen a few times. DNA for the CDR3: TGCGCCAGCAGCCAAGGATCGGCAGGACAAGAGACCCAGTACTTC. Translated: CASSQGSAGQETQYF. The rearrangement uses TRBV4-1 and TRBJ2-5; D not resolved. Per germline, CDR1 MGHRA and CDR2 YSYEKL. The V gene lost 1 base and the J gene lost 2 bases, with 11 bases spanning the gap. This CDR3 spans 15 amino acids.

This clonotype has ten or more counts. The J gene is TRBJ1-6, the V gene TRBV7-2; perhaps TRBD1 as D (6 bases). CDR1 and CDR2 (germline): SGHTA, FQGNSA. The CDR3 extends over 15 amino acids. V was pared by 2 bases and J by 10 bases, with 15 bases between. The DNA of the CDR3 is TGTGCCAGCAGCTTAATTTGGGGGGCAGAATCACCCCTCCACTTT. It specifies CASSLIWGAESPLHF.

This clonotype was observed many times. This chain uses TRBV24-1 with TRBJ2-2; D uncertain. The CDR3 is 14 residues long. Germline V gene data show CDR1 as KGHDR and CDR2 as SFDVKD. Trimming removed 5 bases from V and 0 bases from J, with 6 bases in between. CDR3 DNA: TGTGCCACCAGTGCCACAACGAACACCGGGGAGCTGTTTTTT. The encoded protein is CATSATTNTGELFF.